Each of the 14 T cell receptor beta chains below was sequenced from the same sample in a study of T cells in Graves' hyperthyroidism and ophthalmopathy. Authors of the study amplified TCR beta CDR3 regions from RNA transcripts. The TCR CDR3 was amplified in a first-round RT-PCR using the HTBI primer set. Via MiXCR, TCRdb re-called the multiplex PCR reads, giving one row per CDR3 protein. The sample lists hundreds of thousands of distinct CDR3 sequences, about 15% occurring once. Specimen: blood. The receptors shown here come from a woman aged 45-65 years with Graves' ophthalmopathy.

This chain connects TRBV29-1 to TRBJ2-7; D call uncertain. CDR3 length equals 10 residues. Germline V gene sequence: CDR1 SQVTM, CDR2 ANQGSEA. Trimming cost V 4 bases and J 2 bases, with 3 bases left between them. CDR3 DNA sequence: TGCAGCGTTGCAACCTACGAGCAGTACTTC. As protein: CSVATYEQYF.

This clonotype was observed at least ten times. This chain joins TRBV7-9 and TRBJ1-5; TRBD1 matches at 10 bases. The CDR3 contains 16 residues. After removal of 5 bases from V and 6 bases from J, the junction contained 10 bases not matched to a gene. CDR1 SEHNR and CDR2 FQNEAQ come from the germline V gene (reference sequence). The CDR3 DNA reads TGTGCCAGCAGCCGAACTGACAGGGGGCGCGCTCAGCCCCAGCATTTT. It is translated as CASSRTDRGRAQPQHF.

This chain uses TRBV6-1 with TRBJ2-7, with D tentatively TRBD1 (6 bases). This CDR3 has 18 amino acids. The ends were cut back, 5 bases at V and 4 bases at J, with 27 bases in the middle. Germline loops: CDR1 MNHNS, CDR2 SASEGT. The CDR3 spells CASSYPISDSHGPYEQYF. CDR3 DNA: TGTGCCAGCAGTTACCCAATATCGGACAGCCATGGCCCTTACGAGCAGTACTTC.

V gene TRBV19 combines with J gene TRBJ2-1; TRBD2 aligns across 9 bases. The CDR3 sequence is 15 residues long. Germline-derived CDR1 and CDR2 are LNHDA and SQIVND (reference sequence). V was pared by 7 bases and J by 2 bases, with 6 bases of the junction left unmatched. The chain's CDR3 is CASIRAGGPYNEQFF. As DNA, the CDR3 is TGTGCCAGTATTAGGGCGGGAGGGCCCTACAATGAGCAGTTCTTC.

The sample holds a few counts of this clonotype. V gene TRBV28 combines with J gene TRBJ2-7; possible D gene TRBD2, 6 bases. V was shortened by 5 bases and J by 2 bases, with 16 bases between the two germline ends. This CDR3 contains 15 residues. Per germline, CDR1 MDHEN and CDR2 SYDVKM. CDR3 DNA: TGTGCCAGCAGTCCTCCGGGGGTTAGGACCTACGAGCAGTACTTC. Translated, it gives CASSPPGVRTYEQYF.

This clonotype was found many times. The CDR3 spells CATSDATGGYGDTQYF. The CDR3 nucleotides are TGTGCCACCAGTGATGCGACAGGGGGCTATGGAGATACGCAGTATTTT. This chain uses TRBV24-1 with TRBJ2-3; 10 positions agree with TRBD1. V was pared by 3 bases and J by 5 bases, with 7 bases of the junction left unmatched. Germline values: CDR1 KGHDR, CDR2 SFDVKD. This CDR3 comprises 16 residues.

This clonotype has ten or more counts. The chain carries TRBV6-1 and TRBJ1-6; TRBD1 matches 7 bases. With V trimmed by 6 bases and J by 7 bases, 6 bases remained unmatched. This CDR3 spans 14 amino acids. CDR1 is MNHNS and CDR2 is SASEGT in the germline V gene. The CDR3 bases are TGTGCCAGCAGAAGGACAGGCGGAAATTCACCCCTCCACTTT. Its protein is CASRRTGGNSPLHF.

A word on this clonotype: One junction end disagrees with the germline gene, perhaps due to a read error. V gene TRBV7-7 combines with J gene TRBJ2-3, with 8 bases identical to TRBD1. CDR1 and CDR2 (germline): SSHAT, FNYEAQ (reference sequence). The CDR3 sequence is 15 residues long. This CDR3 is CASSLGRGRTDTQYF. CDR3 DNA: TGTGCTAGCAGCTTAGGCAGGGGGCGCACAGATACGCAGTATTTT.

This clonotype has a count of ten or more. The chain uses TRBV3-1 and TRBJ1-6; D unclear. This CDR3 contains 13 residues. Trimming cost V 4 bases and J 8 bases, with 9 bases left between them. Germline V gene sequence: CDR1 LGHDT, CDR2 YNNKEL (reference sequence). CDR3 in DNA: TGTGCCAGCAGCCCAAAACGATATTCACCCCTCCACTTT. Protein: CASSPKRYSPLHF.

This clonotype was detected many times. The chain employs TRBV11-2 and TRBJ1-6; D is undetermined. V was trimmed by 2 bases and J by 6 bases, leaving 17 bases between them. Germline CDR1 is SGHAT and CDR2 is FQNNGV. The CDR3 covers 17 residues. The CDR3 DNA sequence: TGTGCCAGCAGCTTAAGATCCACGTCCTTCCTTAATTCACCCCTCCACTTT. Its protein product is CASSLRSTSFLNSPLHF.

This clonotype was seen many times. This rearrangement joins TRBV20-1 to TRBJ2-1; TRBD2 matches 8 bases. The CDR3 loop spans 17 amino acids. The germline V gene encodes CDR1 DFQATT and CDR2 SNEGSKA (reference sequence). With 1 base clipped from V and 6 bases from J, the junction kept 14 bases outside the gene matches. The CDR3 region is CSARAHRAGGSSNEQFF. DNA for the CDR3: TGCAGTGCTAGAGCCCACCGGGCGGGAGGAAGTTCCAATGAGCAGTTCTTC.

The table lists this clonotype with a few counts. The rearrangement joins TRBV18 to TRBJ2-1, with 13 bases lining up with TRBD2. CDR1 and CDR2 (germline): KGHSH, LQKENI. The V segment lost 3 bases and the J segment 7 bases; nucleotides outside the gene matches: 9. The CDR3 sequence is 17 residues long. CDR3 sequence: CASSPQRTSGSLNEQFF. In nucleotides, the CDR3 is TGTGCCAGCTCACCGCAAAGGACTAGCGGGAGTTTAAATGAGCAGTTCTTC.

Note on this clonotype: One junction end disagrees with the germline gene, perhaps due to a read error. CDR3 bases: TGCGCCAACAGCCCCGGGACAGGGGAACACGAGCAGTACTTC. This sequence encodes CANSPGTGEHEQYF. The V and J genes are TRBV5-1 and TRBJ2-7, with 10 bases that match TRBD1. CDR3 size: 14 residues. The V gene's germline CDR1 is SGHRS and CDR2 YFSETQ.

This clonotype appeared many times. This rearrangement joins TRBV12-3 or TRBV12-4 to TRBJ1-5; the D is unclear. The CDR3 length is 16 residues. V was shortened by 5 bases and J by 1 base, with 15 bases between the two germline ends. The CDR3 DNA sequence: TGTGCCAGCAGTCCAGCTCTCGCGGGCAGCAATCAGCCCCAGCATTTT. Its translation is CASSPALAGSNQPQHF.